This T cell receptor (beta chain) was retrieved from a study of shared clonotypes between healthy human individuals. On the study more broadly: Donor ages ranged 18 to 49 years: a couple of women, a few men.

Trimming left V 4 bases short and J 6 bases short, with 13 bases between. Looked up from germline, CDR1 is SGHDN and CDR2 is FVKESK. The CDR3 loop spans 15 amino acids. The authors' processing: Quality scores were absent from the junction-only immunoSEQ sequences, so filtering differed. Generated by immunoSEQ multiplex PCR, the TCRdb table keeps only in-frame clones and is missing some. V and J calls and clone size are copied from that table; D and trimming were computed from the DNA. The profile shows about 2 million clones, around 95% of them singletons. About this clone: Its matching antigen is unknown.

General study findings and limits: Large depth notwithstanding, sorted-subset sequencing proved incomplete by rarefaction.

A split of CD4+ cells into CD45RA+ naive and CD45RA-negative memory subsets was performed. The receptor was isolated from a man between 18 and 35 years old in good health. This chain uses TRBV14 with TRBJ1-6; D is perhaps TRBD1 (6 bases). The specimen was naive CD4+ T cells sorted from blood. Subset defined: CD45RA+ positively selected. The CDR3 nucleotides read TGTGCCAGCAGCCGAACCGGGACAAGTAATTCACCCCTCCACTTT. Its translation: CASSRTGTSNSPLHF.